The next 6 T cell receptor beta chains were all read from a single sample in a study of blood T cell repertoires in COVID-19. Produced via immunoSEQ multiplex PCR; TCRdb's table is partial and in-frame only. The profile shows approximately 130,000 clones, more than 80% of them singletons. Specimen: peripheral blood. Receptors were obtained from a human donor in a cohort sampled during active COVID-19.

The rearrangement links TRBV6-6 to TRBJ2-3, with TRBD2 identical over 13 bases. V dropped 6 bases and J dropped 9; count of bases not matched to a gene: 6. The CDR3 sequence is 14 residues long. CDR1 and CDR2 (germline): MNHNY, SVGAGI (reference sequence). The chain's CDR3 is CASSRLAGGRTQYF. The DNA for the CDR3 is TGTGCCAGCAGCCGACTAGCGGGAGGCAGGACGCAGTATTTT.

This clone was counted only a few times. This chain connects TRBV7-3 to TRBJ2-1; no clear D gene. CDR1 and CDR2 from the germline V gene are SGHTA and FQGTGA. V lost 5 bases to trimming and J lost 7 bases, with 15 bases between them. The CDR3 has 14 amino acids. The CDR3 bases are TGTGCCAGCAGCCCCGGCGGCTATGGTAATGAGCAGTTCTTC. It specifies CASSPGGYGNEQFF.

J is TRBJ1-1 and V is TRBV7-8; possibly TRBD1 for D (5 bases). Trimming stripped 11 bases from V and 14 bases from J, with 18 bases between. Germline V gene sequence: CDR1 SGHVS, CDR2 FQNEAQ. This CDR3 has 10 amino acids. The CDR3 nucleotides are TGTGCCGCACGGTACGGACGGGGGTTCTTT. Protein sequence: CAARYGRGFF.

The chain combines TRBV2 with TRBJ2-1; 10 positions match TRBD2. The ends lost 5 bases at V and 7 bases at J; junction bases unmatched: 8. The CDR3 has 15 residues. Germline-derived CDR1 and CDR2 are SNHLY and FYNNEI. The CDR3 sequence is CASSISGRARNEQFF. CDR3 in DNA: TGTGCCAGCAGTATAAGCGGGAGGGCCAGGAATGAGCAGTTCTTC.

The chain is built from TRBV5-1 and TRBJ2-1, with D perhaps TRBD2 (6 bases). Between the trimmed V and J ends, which lost 4 bases and 2 bases, there was a span of 16 bases. Germline V gives CDR1 SGHRS, CDR2 YFSETQ. The length of the CDR3 is 16 residues. Written as DNA, the CDR3 is TGCGCCAGCAGCCGGGAGATCCGGGAGACCTACAATGAGCAGTTCTTC. This encodes CASSREIRETYNEQFF.

The chain carries TRBV6-2 or TRBV6-3 and TRBJ1-2, with D unclear. This CDR3 is 13 amino acids long. The V and J ends lost 2 bases and 4 bases respectively, with 8 bases between them. The germline gives CDR1 MNHEY, CDR2 SVGEGT. The CDR3: CASSYKAGYGYTF. CDR3 coding DNA: TGTGCCAGCAGTTACAAAGCGGGCTATGGCTACACCTTC.